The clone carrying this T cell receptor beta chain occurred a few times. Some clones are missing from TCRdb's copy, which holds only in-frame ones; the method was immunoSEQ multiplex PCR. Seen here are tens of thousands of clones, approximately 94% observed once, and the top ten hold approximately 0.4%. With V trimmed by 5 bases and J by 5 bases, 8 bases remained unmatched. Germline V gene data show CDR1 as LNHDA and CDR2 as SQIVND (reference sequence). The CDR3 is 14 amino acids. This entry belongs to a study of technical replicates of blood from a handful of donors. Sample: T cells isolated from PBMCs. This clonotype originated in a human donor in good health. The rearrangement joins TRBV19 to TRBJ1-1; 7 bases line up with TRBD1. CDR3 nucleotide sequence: TGTGCCAGTAGTTTTCAGGGGGGAGGAACTGAAGCTTTCTTT. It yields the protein CASSFQGGGTEAFF. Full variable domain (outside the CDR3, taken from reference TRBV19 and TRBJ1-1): DGGITQSPKYLFRKEGQNVTLSCEQNLNHDAMYWYRQDPGQGLRLIYYSQIVNDFQKGDIAEGYSVSREKKESFPLTVTSAQKNPTAFYLCASSFQGGGTEAFFGQGTRLTVV.